Shown below are 13 T cell receptor beta chains from a single sample sequenced in a study of T cell responses to AZD1222 COVID-19 vaccine (dated by TCRdb to the early 2020s). Receptor libraries were prepared by the immunoSEQ multiplex PCR assay. TCRdb carries this immuneACCESS record with in-frame sequences only. Its versions omit some clonotypes, under half of them owing to an unresolved V gene in the studies checked, with the rest unexplained. The sample table shows around 130,000 clones, and around 92% are seen once. The ten largest make up under 2% of the sample. The meaning of the sample's time point label: about 28 days (+/-7) after the second vaccine dose. The sequencing here drew on peripheral blood, taken 28 days after the second AZD1222 dose. Receptors were obtained from an adult who received the AZD1222 COVID-19 vaccine.

The chain employs TRBV7-9 and TRBJ2-3; D remains ambiguous. The CDR3 spans 14 residues. The V end was cut by 1 base, the J end by 0 bases, with 5 bases between. The germline V gene encodes CDR1 SEHNR and CDR2 FQNEAQ (reference sequence). Here the CDR3 reads CASSLGASTDTQYF. CDR3 coding DNA: TGTGCCAGCAGCTTAGGTGCTAGCACAGATACGCAGTATTTT.

The V call is TRBV18, the J call TRBJ1-2, with D perhaps TRBD1 (5 bases). Trimming pared 2 bases from V and 7 bases from J, leaving 14 bases between. Germline values: CDR1 KGHSH, CDR2 LQKENI. There are 14 residues in the CDR3. CDR3 region: CASSPVREVVGYTF. For the CDR3, the DNA is TGTGCCAGCTCACCAGTCAGGGAGGTAGTTGGCTACACCTTC. The full variable domain, rest sourced from reference TRBV18 and TRBJ1-2, is NAGVMQNPRHLVRRRGQEARLRCSPMKGHSHVYWYRQLPEEGLKFMVYLQKENIIDESGMPKERFSAEFPKEGPSILRIQQVVRGDSAAYFCASSPVREVVGYTFGSGTRLTVV.

The gene calls are TRBV7-2 and TRBJ2-5; 8 bases map to TRBD2. The length of the CDR3 is 15 residues. The V and J ends lost 7 bases and 5 bases, in that order; junction bases with no gene match: 12. Germline CDR1 is SGHTA and CDR2 is FQGNSA. The CDR3 sequence is CASTLRAGVVETQYF. The CDR3, as DNA: TGTGCCAGCACCCTAAGAGCGGGAGTAGTGGAGACCCAGTACTTC.

The chain links TRBV10-3 to TRBJ1-5; tentative D call: TRBD1 (6 bases). The germline V gene encodes CDR1 ENHRY and CDR2 SYGVKD. V gave up 3 bases and J gave up 1 base, with 10 bases separating them. This CDR3 has 15 residues. This CDR3 reads CAISEDRSSNQPQHF. Written as DNA, the CDR3 is TGTGCCATCAGTGAAGACAGGAGCAGCAATCAGCCCCAGCATTTT.

The chain has TRBV28 and TRBJ2-1; tentative D call: TRBD1 (6 bases). Trimming pared 5 bases from V and 2 bases from J, leaving 16 bases between. Germline V gene lookup returns CDR1 MDHEN and CDR2 SYDVKM. This CDR3 has 16 residues. The CDR3 protein is CASSPFRDKAYNEQFF. CDR3 DNA sequence: TGTGCCAGCAGTCCCTTCCGGGACAAGGCCTACAATGAGCAGTTCTTC.

This sequence joins TRBV28 and TRBJ1-5; no definite D call. This CDR3 is 16 amino acids long. From germline, CDR1 is MDHEN and CDR2 SYDVKM. The V end lost 1 base, the J end lost 3 bases, and 13 bases lay between the germline ends. The CDR3 loop reads CASSLLSGALNQPQHF. The CDR3 DNA is TGTGCCAGCAGTTTATTATCCGGAGCCCTCAATCAGCCCCAGCATTTT.

The chain combines TRBV6-2 or TRBV6-3 with TRBJ2-7; TRBD2 is a possible D gene (5 bases). Germline V lookup: CDR1 MNHEY, CDR2 SVGEGT. This CDR3 contains 14 residues. The V end lost 5 bases, the J end lost 0 bases, and 11 bases lay between the germline ends. The CDR3: CASSRDYVSYEQYV. CDR3 nucleotide sequence: TGTGCCAGCAGTAGAGACTACGTCTCCTACGAGCAGTACGTC.

This clone was found a few times. This chain joins TRBV29-1 and TRBJ2-7; 7 nucleotides align to TRBD1. There are 14 residues in the CDR3. In germline, CDR1 is SQVTM, CDR2 ANQGSEA. The J segment lost 0 bases and the V segment lost 6 bases, leaving 8 bases of the junction unmatched. The CDR3 loop reads CSVATGAYSYEQYF. The CDR3, as DNA: TGCAGCGTCGCAACAGGGGCCTACTCCTACGAGCAGTACTTC.

This chain uses TRBV6-6 with TRBJ2-1; 13 bases are a match to TRBD2. This CDR3 has 16 amino acids. CDR1 is MNHNY, CDR2 SVGAGI, per germline (reference sequence). V gave up 2 bases and J gave up 8 bases; unmatched junction bases: 6. The CDR3 DNA reads TGTGCCAGCAGTTACCCAGGACTAGCGGGAGTCCATGAGCAGTTCTTC. It yields the protein CASSYPGLAGVHEQFF.

V and J are TRBV24-1 and TRBJ1-1; D gene uncertain. Per germline, CDR1 KGHDR and CDR2 SFDVKD. The CDR3 covers 15 residues. The V end lost 1 base, the J end lost 0 bases, and 8 bases lay between the germline ends. The CDR3 sequence is CATSDFHTVNTEAFF. In DNA form, the CDR3 reads TGTGCCACCAGTGATTTCCACACTGTGAACACTGAAGCTTTCTTT.

V is TRBV7-9 and J is TRBJ2-1, with TRBD2 matching 7 bases. This CDR3 comprises 15 residues. Per the germline V gene, CDR1 is SEHNR and CDR2 is FQNEAQ (reference sequence). With V trimmed by 0 bases and J by 5 bases, 4 bases remained unmatched. The CDR3 nucleotides read TGTGCCAGCAGCTTAGCGGGGGGGACCAACAATGAGCAGTTCTTC. Its protein is CASSLAGGTNNEQFF.

The chain recombines TRBV24-1 with TRBJ2-7, with D perhaps TRBD2 (6 bases). Germline V CDR1 and CDR2: KGHDR, SFDVKD. V was cut by 12 bases and J by 2 bases, with 13 bases left in between. This CDR3 region has 12 residues. DNA of the CDR3: TGTGCCCCGACTAGAGGGCCCTACGAGCAGTACGTC. This encodes CAPTRGPYEQYV.

This rearrangement joins TRBV7-3 to TRBJ1-1; TRBD1 matches 9 bases. V lost 5 bases and J lost 4; bases outside the gene matches: 2. Germline V CDR1 and CDR2: SGHTA, FQGTGA. The CDR3 covers 13 residues. CDR3 amino acids: CASSGQGFTEAFF. CDR3 DNA: TGTGCCAGCAGCGGACAGGGGTTCACTGAAGCTTTCTTT.